The rows below give T cell receptor beta chains drawn from one sample of a study of patients and donors after allogeneic stem cell transplantation. TCRdb reprocessed the RT-PCR reads via MiXCR and lists one record per CDR3 protein. This sample has under 200,000 distinct CDR3 sequences, with 30% found just once. Material: blood, either unsorted or a sorted T cell fraction (not recorded which). The receptors stem from a human donor who was either an allogeneic HSCT recipient or a stem cell or donor lymphocyte infusion donor (not recorded which). It is not recorded whose cells these are; they may come from a transplant donor. CDR3s include the opening cysteine and the closing phenylalanine or tryptophan. D genes are given only for firm matches. Clone sizes are given selectively: once, few, many, or a class where the clone is expanded.

v_call	d_call	clone_size	j_call	cdr3_aa	cdr3_nt
TRBV12-3/TRBV12-4	NA	NA	TRBJ2-5	CASSSGTQETQYF	TGTGCCAGCAGTTCAGGGACACAAGAGACCCAGTACTTC
TRBV5-1	TRBD2	NA	TRBJ2-3	CASSLDLAGAATQYF	TGCGCCAGCAGCTTGGATCTAGCGGGTGCCGCGACGCAGTATTTT
TRBV20-1	NA	NA	TRBJ1-5	CSAGGRSNQPQHF	TGCAGTGCTGGAGGGAGAAGCAATCAGCCCCAGCATTTT
TRBV5-6	NA	NA	TRBJ2-7	CASSFGQNYEQYF	TGTGCCAGCAGCTTCGGACAGAACTACGAGCAGTACTTC
TRBV5-4	NA	NA	TRBJ2-7	CASSLMDRTFTEQYF	TGTGCCAGCAGCTTGATGGACAGAACTTTTACCGAGCAGTACTTC
TRBV12-3/TRBV12-4	NA	few	TRBJ2-3	CASSLRRVDTQYF	TGTGCCAGCAGTTTGCGAAGGGTAGATACGCAGTATTTT
TRBV3-1	NA	NA	TRBJ2-1	CASSQGNSGNNEQFF	TGTGCCAGCAGCCAAGGTAATAGCGGAAACAATGAGCAGTTCTTC
TRBV6-1	NA	NA	TRBJ2-5	CASRIDQETQYF	TGTGCCAGCAGGATAGACCAAGAGACCCAGTACTTC
TRBV6-2/TRBV6-3	NA	few	TRBJ1-5	CASTGVSGNQPQHF	TGTGCCAGCACGGGTGTCTCTGGCAATCAGCCCCAGCATTTT
TRBV5-5	NA	NA	TRBJ2-5	CASSTTAGRKETQYF	TGTGCCAGCAGTACGACTGCCGGGAGAAAAGAGACCCAGTACTTC
TRBV29-1	NA	few	TRBJ2-7	CSVEIRGRAYEQYF	TGCAGCGTTGAGATCAGGGGTAGGGCCTACGAGCAGTACTTC
TRBV7-9	NA	many	TRBJ1-5	CASSRQDQPQHF	TGTGCCAGCAGCAGACAGGATCAGCCCCAGCATTTT
TRBV5-4	TRBD1	few	TRBJ1-2	CASSLGLATGRSSQGYTF	TGTGCCAGCAGCTTGGGGCTAGCGACAGGGAGGAGCTCTCAGGGCTACACCTTC
TRBV6-1	NA	many	TRBJ1-1	CASSAPGRGTEAFF	TGTGCCAGCAGTGCTCCAGGGAGAGGCACTGAAGCTTTCTTT
TRBV11-2	TRBD1	few	TRBJ1-1	CASSIDRGVTEAFF	TGTGCCAGCAGCATTGACAGGGGGGTCACTGAAGCTTTCTTT
TRBV12-3/TRBV12-4	NA	many	TRBJ1-3	CASAPTGSGNTIYF	TGTGCCAGCGCACCCACGGGGTCTGGAAACACCATATATTTT
TRBV28	NA	once	TRBJ2-4	CASSPRGAKNIQYF	TGTGCCAGCAGTCCCAGGGGAGCCAAAAACATTCAGTACTTC
TRBV4-2	NA	NA	TRBJ1-4	CASSPFGGMVEKLFF	TGTGCCAGCAGCCCCTTCGGGGGGATGGTTGAAAAACTGTTTTTT
TRBV11-2	NA	NA	TRBJ2-5	CASSYGTSSLKETQYF	TGTGCCAGCAGCTACGGGACTTCCTCATTAAAAGAGACCCAGTACTTC
TRBV5-1	TRBD1	few	TRBJ2-7	CASSPGRQGIGSYEQYF	TGCGCCAGCAGCCCTGGCAGACAGGGGATTGGGTCCTACGAGCAGTACTTC
TRBV7-9	NA	NA	TRBJ1-1	CASSLRKNWGEAFF	TGTGCCAGCAGCTTAAGGAAGAATTGGGGAGAAGCTTTCTTT
TRBV7-2	TRBD1	NA	TRBJ2-2	CASSFPNRGNTGELFF	TGTGCCAGCAGCTTCCCCAACAGGGGGAACACCGGGGAGCTGTTTTTT
TRBV2	NA	NA	TRBJ1-2	CASSEAVFSGYTF	TGTGCCAGCAGTGAGGCAGTTTTTTCTGGCTACACCTTC
TRBV20-1	NA	NA	TRBJ2-1	CSATRGSHEQFF	TGCAGTGCAACGAGGGGGTCCCATGAGCAGTTCTTC
TRBV24-1	TRBD2	many	TRBJ2-2	CATSDLASGRAIGELFF	TGTGCCACCAGTGACCTAGCTAGCGGGAGGGCGATCGGGGAGCTGTTTTTT
TRBV12-3/TRBV12-4	NA	NA	TRBJ1-1	CASSSRPGSTEAFF	TGTGCCAGCAGTTCGAGACCTGGGTCCACTGAAGCTTTCTTT
TRBV5-6	TRBD2	NA	TRBJ2-1	CASSSGTSGPYNEQFF	TGTGCCAGCAGTTCCGGGACTAGCGGGCCCTACAATGAGCAGTTCTTC
TRBV5-1	TRBD2	many	TRBJ2-5	CASTRAAGAYQETQYF	TGCGCCAGCACCCGAGCAGCGGGAGCGTACCAAGAGACCCAGTACTTC
TRBV20-1	NA	few	TRBJ2-7	CSARGDGDYEQYF	TGCAGTGCTAGGGGGGACGGAGACTACGAGCAGTACTTC
TRBV5-5	NA	NA	TRBJ2-7	CASSWELSYEQYF	TGTGCCAGCAGCTGGGAGCTAAGCTACGAGCAGTACTTC